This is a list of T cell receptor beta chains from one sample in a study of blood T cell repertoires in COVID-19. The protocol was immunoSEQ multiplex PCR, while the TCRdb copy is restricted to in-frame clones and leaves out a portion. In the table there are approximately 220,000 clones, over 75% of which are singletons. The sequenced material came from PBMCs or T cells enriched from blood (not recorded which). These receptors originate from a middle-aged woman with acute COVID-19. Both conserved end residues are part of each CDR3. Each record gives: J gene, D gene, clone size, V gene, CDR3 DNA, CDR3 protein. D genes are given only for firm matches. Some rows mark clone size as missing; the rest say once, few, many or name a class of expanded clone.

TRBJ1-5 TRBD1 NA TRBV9 TGTGCCAGCAGCGGGGACAGGGGCAATCAGCCCCAGCATTTT CASSGDRGNQPQHF
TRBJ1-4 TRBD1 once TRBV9 TGTGCCAGCAGCCCCGGGACAGCCTCAGGTCTAGGAAATGAAAAACTGTTTTTT CASSPGTASGLGNEKLFF
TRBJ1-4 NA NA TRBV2 TGTGCCAGCAGAGACAGAGCAACTAATGAAAAACTGTTTTTT CASRDRATNEKLFF
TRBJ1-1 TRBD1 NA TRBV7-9 TGTGCCAGCAGCCCCCGGACAGGAGAAGCTTTCTTT CASSPRTGEAFF
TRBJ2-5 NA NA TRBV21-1 TGTGCCAGCAGCAAAGCGCGACAGACCCAAGAGACCCAGTACTTC CASSKARQTQETQYF
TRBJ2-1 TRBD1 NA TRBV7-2 TGTGCCAGCAGCCTCGGGACAGGGGTAGTCAATGAGCAGTTCTTC CASSLGTGVVNEQFF
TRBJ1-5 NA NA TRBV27 TGTGCCAGCAGTTTATCGGAAGGAGGAGGGTATCCCCAGCATTTT CASSLSEGGGYPQHF
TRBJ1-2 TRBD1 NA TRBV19 TGTGCCAGTAGTGGGCAGGGGGCGAGTAACTATGGCTACACCTTC CASSGQGASNYGYTF
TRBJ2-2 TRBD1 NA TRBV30 TGTGCCTGGAAAGGGACAGTGAACACCGGGGAGCTGTTTTTT CAWKGTVNTGELFF
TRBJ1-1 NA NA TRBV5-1 TGCGCCAGCAGCCAAGACTTAGACGCTGAAGCTTTCTTT CASSQDLDAEAFF
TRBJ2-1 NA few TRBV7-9 TGTGCCAGCAGCCGGGACTTTAGGGGTGAGCAGTTCTTC CASSRDFRGEQFF
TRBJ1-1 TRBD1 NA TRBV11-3 TGTGCCAGCAGCTCCGGACAGGGAAGAACTGAAGCTTTCTTT CASSSGQGRTEAFF
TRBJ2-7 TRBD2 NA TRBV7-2 TGTGCCAGCAGCTTAGAAGACGTAGCGGGAAGGCGGTACTTC CASSLEDVAGRRYF
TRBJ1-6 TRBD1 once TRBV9 TGTGCCAGCAGCGTAGCTGACGACAGGGCGCTTCTATTT CASSVADDRALLF
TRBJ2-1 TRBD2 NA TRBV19 TGTGCCAGTAGTATAGATCTTAGGGAGGGGCGATTCTTC CASSIDLREGRFF
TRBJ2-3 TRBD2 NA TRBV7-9 TGTGCCAGCAGCTTAGAGGGCGGGAGCGTAGATACGCAGTATTTT CASSLEGGSVDTQYF
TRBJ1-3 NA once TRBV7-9 TGTGCCAGCAGGCAGACAGGACCTGGAAACACCATATATTTT CASRQTGPGNTIYF
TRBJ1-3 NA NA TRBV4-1 TGCGCCAGCAGCCAAATACTAAGGGGCCGCAGATCTGGAAACACCATATATTTT CASSQILRGRRSGNTIYF
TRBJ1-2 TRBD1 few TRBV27 TGTGCCAGCAGTTTAATGGCAGGGGAGACAGGGTATGGCTACACCTTC CASSLMAGETGYGYTF